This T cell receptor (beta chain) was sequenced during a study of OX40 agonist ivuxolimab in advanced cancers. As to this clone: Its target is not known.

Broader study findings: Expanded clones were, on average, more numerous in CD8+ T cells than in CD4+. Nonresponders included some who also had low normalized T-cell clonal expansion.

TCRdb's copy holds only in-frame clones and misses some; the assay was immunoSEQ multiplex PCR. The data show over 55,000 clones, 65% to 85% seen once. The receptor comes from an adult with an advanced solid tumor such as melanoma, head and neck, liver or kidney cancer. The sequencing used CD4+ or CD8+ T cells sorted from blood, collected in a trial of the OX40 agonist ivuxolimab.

The CDR3, as DNA: TGCGCCAGCAGCGTGACTAGCGGGAGGGGGACCTACGAGCAGTACTTC. This codes for CASSVTSGRGTYEQYF. This chain connects TRBV5-1 to TRBJ2-7, with 14 bases matching TRBD2. Germline values: CDR1 SGHRS, CDR2 YFSETQ. The junction had 5 bases not matched to a gene; V was cut back by 4 bases and J by 2 bases. The CDR3 consists of 16 residues.